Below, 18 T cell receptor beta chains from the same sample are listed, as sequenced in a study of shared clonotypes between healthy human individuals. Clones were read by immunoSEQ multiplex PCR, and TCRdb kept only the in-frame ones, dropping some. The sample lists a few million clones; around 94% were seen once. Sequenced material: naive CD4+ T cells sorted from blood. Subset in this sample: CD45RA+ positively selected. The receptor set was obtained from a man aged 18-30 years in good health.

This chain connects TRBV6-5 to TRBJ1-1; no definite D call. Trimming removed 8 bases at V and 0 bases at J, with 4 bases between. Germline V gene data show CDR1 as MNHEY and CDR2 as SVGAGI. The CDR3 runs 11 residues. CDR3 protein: CASGMNTEAFF. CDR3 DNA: TGTGCCAGCGGGATGAACACTGAAGCTTTCTTT.

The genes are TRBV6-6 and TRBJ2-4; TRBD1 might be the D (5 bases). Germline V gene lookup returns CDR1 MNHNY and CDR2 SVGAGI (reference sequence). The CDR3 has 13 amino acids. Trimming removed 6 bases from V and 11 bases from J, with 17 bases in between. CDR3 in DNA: TGTGCCAGCAGCTTTATCCACCGACAGCTTCAGTACTTC. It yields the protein CASSFIHRQLQYF.

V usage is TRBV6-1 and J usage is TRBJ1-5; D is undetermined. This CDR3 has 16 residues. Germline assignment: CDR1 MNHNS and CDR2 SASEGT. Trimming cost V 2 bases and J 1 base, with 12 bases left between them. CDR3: CASSEREGNSNQPQHF. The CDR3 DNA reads TGTGCCAGCAGTGAAAGAGAGGGTAACAGCAATCAGCCCCAGCATTTT.

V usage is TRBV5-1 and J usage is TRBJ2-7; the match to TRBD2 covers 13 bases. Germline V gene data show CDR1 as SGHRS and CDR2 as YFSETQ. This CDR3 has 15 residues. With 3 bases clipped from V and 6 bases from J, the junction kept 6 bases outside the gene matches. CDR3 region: CASSSGLAGVGEQYF. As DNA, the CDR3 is TGCGCCAGCAGCTCCGGACTAGCGGGAGTTGGCGAGCAGTACTTC.

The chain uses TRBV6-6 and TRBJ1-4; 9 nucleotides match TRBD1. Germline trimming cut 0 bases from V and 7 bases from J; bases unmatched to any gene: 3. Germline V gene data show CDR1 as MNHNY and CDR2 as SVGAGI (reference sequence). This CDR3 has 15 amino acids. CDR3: CASSYSRQGGEKLFF. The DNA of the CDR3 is TGTGCCAGCAGTTACTCCCGACAGGGGGGTGAAAAACTGTTTTTT.

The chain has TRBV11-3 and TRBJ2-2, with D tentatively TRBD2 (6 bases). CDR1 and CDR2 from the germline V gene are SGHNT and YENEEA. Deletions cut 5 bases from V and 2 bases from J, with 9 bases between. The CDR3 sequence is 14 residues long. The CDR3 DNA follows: TGTGCCAGCAGCGGGAGGCCCAACACCGGGGAGCTGTTTTTT. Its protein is CASSGRPNTGELFF.

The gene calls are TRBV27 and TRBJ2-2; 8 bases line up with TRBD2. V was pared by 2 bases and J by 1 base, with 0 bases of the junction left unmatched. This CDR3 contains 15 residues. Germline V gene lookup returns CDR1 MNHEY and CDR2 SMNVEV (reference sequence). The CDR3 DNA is TGTGCCAGCAGTTTACTAGCGGGGAACACCGGGGAGCTGTTTTTT. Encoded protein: CASSLLAGNTGELFF.

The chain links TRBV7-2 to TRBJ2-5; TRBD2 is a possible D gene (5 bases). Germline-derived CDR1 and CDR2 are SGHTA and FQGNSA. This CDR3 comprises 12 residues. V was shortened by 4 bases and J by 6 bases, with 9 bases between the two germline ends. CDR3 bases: TGTGCCAGCAGCTGGGCTAGCCAGACCCAGTACTTC. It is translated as CASSWASQTQYF. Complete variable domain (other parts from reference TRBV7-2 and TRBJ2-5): GAGVSQSPSNKVTEKGKDVELRCDPISGHTALYWYRQSLGQGLEFLIYFQGNSAPDKSGLPSDRFSAERTGGSVSTLTIQRTQQEDSAVYLCASSWASQTQYFGPGTRLLVL.

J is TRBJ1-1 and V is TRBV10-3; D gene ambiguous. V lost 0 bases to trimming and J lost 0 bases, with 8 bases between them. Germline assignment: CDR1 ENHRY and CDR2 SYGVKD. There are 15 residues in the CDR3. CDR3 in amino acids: CAISESQSMNTEAFF. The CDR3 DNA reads TGTGCCATCAGTGAGTCGCAGAGTATGAACACTGAAGCTTTCTTT.

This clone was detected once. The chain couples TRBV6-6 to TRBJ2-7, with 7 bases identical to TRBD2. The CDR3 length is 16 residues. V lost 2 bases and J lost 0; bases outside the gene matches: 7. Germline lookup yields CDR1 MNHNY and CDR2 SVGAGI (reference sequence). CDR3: CASSYNLERGSYEQYF. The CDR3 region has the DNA TGTGCCAGCAGTTACAACCTCGAGCGGGGCTCCTACGAGCAGTACTTC.

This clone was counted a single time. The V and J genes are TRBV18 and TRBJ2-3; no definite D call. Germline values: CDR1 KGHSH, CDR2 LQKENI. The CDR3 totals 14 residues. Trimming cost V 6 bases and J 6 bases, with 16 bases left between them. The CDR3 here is CASSPNSLGDTQYF. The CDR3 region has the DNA TGTGCCAGCTCCCCAAATTCCCTAGGGGATACGCAGTATTTT.

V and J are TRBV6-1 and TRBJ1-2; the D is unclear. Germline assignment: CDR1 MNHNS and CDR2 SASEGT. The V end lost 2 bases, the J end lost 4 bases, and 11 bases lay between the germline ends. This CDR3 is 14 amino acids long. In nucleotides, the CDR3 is TGTGCCAGCAGTGAACGGACTGAAGTCTATGGCTACACCTTC. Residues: CASSERTEVYGYTF.

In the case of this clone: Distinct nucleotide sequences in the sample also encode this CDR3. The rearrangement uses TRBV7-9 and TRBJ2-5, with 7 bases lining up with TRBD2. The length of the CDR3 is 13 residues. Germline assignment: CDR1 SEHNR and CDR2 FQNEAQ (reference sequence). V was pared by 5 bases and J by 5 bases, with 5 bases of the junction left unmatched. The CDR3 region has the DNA TGTGCCAGCAGCCGCTCGGGAGGTGAGACCCAGTACTTC. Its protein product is CASSRSGGETQYF.

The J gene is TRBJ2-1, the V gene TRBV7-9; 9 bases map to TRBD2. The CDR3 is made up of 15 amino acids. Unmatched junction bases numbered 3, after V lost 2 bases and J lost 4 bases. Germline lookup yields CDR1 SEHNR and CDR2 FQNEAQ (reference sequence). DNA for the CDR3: TGTGCCAGCAGCTTACCTAGCGGGGTATACAATGAGCAGTTCTTC. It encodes CASSLPSGVYNEQFF.

The CDR3 nucleotides read TGTGCCAGCAGTGCCGTACTAGCGGGGGGGCCGGCAGATACGCAGTATTTT. Protein: CASSAVLAGGPADTQYF. The chain uses TRBV25-1 and TRBJ2-3; TRBD2 aligns across 13 bases. The CDR3 runs to 17 residues. The V gene's germline CDR1 is MGHDK and CDR2 SYGVNS. Trimming removed 4 bases from V and 4 bases from J; junction bases left unmatched: 8.

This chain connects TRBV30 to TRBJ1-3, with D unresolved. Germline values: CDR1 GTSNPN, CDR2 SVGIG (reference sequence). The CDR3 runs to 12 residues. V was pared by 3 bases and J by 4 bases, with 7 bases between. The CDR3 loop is CAWRWVGNTIYF. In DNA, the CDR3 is TGTGCCTGGAGATGGGTAGGAAACACCATATATTTT. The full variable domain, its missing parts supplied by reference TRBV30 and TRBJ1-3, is SQTIHQWPATLVQPVGSPLSLECTVEGTSNPNLYWYRQAAGRGLQLLFYSVGIGQISSEVPQNLSASRPQDRQFILSSKKLLLSDSGFYLCAWRWVGNTIYFGEGSWLTVV.

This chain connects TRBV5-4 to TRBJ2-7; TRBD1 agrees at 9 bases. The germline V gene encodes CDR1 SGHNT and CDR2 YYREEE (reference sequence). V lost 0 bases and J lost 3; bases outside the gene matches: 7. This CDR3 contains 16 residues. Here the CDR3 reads CASSLEASGQGYEQYF. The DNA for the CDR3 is TGTGCCAGCAGCTTGGAAGCTTCGGGACAGGGCTACGAGCAGTACTTC. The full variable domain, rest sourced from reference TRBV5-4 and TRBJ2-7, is ETGVTQSPTHLIKTRGQQVTLRCSSQSGHNTVSWYQQALGQGPQFIFQYYREEENGRGNFPPRFSGLQFPNYSSELNVNALELDDSALYLCASSLEASGQGYEQYFGPGTRLTVT.

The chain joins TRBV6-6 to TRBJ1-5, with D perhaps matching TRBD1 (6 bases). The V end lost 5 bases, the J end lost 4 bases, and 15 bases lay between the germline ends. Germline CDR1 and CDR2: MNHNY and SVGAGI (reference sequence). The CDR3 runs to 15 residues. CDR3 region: CASSRVRGKNQPQHF. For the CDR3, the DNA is TGTGCCAGCAGTCGAGTGAGGGGGAAGAATCAGCCCCAGCATTTT.